This T cell receptor (beta chain) was sequenced during a study of cytomegalovirus exposure and HLA in healthy donors. The germline V gene has CDR1 SGHAT and CDR2 FQNNGV. The CDR3 totals 14 residues. Trimming removed 7 bases from V and 2 bases from J, with 13 bases in between. In the PCR, 60 Vbeta and 13 Jbeta primers were used. Data came from immunoSEQ multiplex PCR; TCRdb stores just in-frame clones and leaves some out. The sample has 100,000 to 150,000 clones, around 77% seen once; the top ten hold 0.94%. This TCR came from a woman between 55 and 75 years old in good health and CMV-seronegative. Sequencing was done on a sample of PBMCs. The rearrangement links TRBV11-2 to TRBJ2-3, with D uncertain. The CDR3 reads CASNQVLYTDTQYF. DNA for the CDR3: TGTGCCAGCAATCAGGTCCTCTACACAGATACGCAGTATTTT.